Below are 25 T cell receptor beta chains sequenced from a single sample in a study of a mutant IDH1 vaccine in newly diagnosed glioma. The antigens these receptors bind are not known. Stated time point: week 23, last vaccination. The vaccine gave 300 ug of a 20-mer mutant IDH1 peptide subcutaneously per dose. The method was immunoSEQ multiplex PCR; TCRdb's version includes in-frame clones alone and lacks a portion of them. The sample consists of 50,000 to 85,000 clones, under 90% of them appearing once. Sequenced here: PBMCs, sampled from a glioma patient whose treatment included an IDH1 peptide vaccine. Source of these receptors: a man aged 18 to 29 with glioma.

In its sample, this clone was seen a few times. The chain joins TRBV6-1 to TRBJ1-1; TRBD1 agrees at 9 bases. V lost 9 bases and J lost 4; bases outside the gene matches: 9. The germline CDR1 and CDR2 sequences are MNHNS and SASEGT. The CDR3 extends over 14 amino acids. CDR3 sequence reads: CASLQGARSTEAFF. CDR3 DNA: TGTGCCAGTTTACAGGGGGCTCGGAGCACTGAAGCTTTCTTT.

The chain recombines TRBV9 with TRBJ1-2, with D maybe TRBD1 (5 bases). CDR3 length: 15 amino acids. Germline CDR1 and CDR2: SGDLS and YYNGEE. Deletions cut 0 bases from V and 2 bases from J, with 11 bases between. CDR3 nucleotide sequence: TGTGCCAGCAGCGTAGAGACAGCTGGGAACTATGGCTACACCTTC. This codes for CASSVETAGNYGYTF.

The V and J genes are TRBV7-2 and TRBJ1-2; D is perhaps TRBD1 (5 bases). Trimming pared 8 bases from V and 6 bases from J, leaving 13 bases between. From germline, CDR1 is SGHTA and CDR2 FQGNSA. The CDR3 covers 12 residues. CDR3 nucleotides: TGTGCCAGCCTTCTTGGGGGAGATGGCTACACCTTC. Its protein is CASLLGGDGYTF.

The chain links TRBV4-3 to TRBJ2-2, with 9 positions matching TRBD1. CDR1 LGHNA and CDR2 YSLEER come from the germline V gene. The CDR3 spans 20 residues. The V and J ends lost 4 bases and 0 bases, in that order; junction bases with no gene match: 15. The CDR3 sequence: CASSRVSKQGAQTNTGELFF. CDR3 DNA: TGCGCCAGCAGCCGCGTATCAAAACAGGGGGCGCAGACGAACACCGGGGAGCTGTTTTTT.

This clone was recorded once. The V gene is TRBV5-1, the J gene TRBJ1-1; D possibly corresponds to TRBD1 (5 bases). The CDR3 has 14 residues. Germline-derived CDR1 and CDR2 are SGHRS and YFSETQ. V lost 2 bases, J lost 5 bases, and 13 bases lay in between. The CDR3 reads CASSFGQTGTEAFF. The CDR3 bases are TGCGCCAGCAGCTTTGGACAAACGGGAACTGAAGCTTTCTTT. The full variable domain, completed using reference TRBV5-1 and TRBJ1-1, is KAGVTQTPRYLIKTRGQQVTLSCSPISGHRSVSWYQQTPGQGLQFLFEYFSETQRNKGNFPGRFSGRQFSNSRSEMNVSTLELGDSALYLCASSFGQTGTEAFFGQGTRLTVV.

This clone was seen a handful of times. This rearrangement joins TRBV27 to TRBJ1-1; the D is unclear. Germline CDR1 is MNHEY and CDR2 is SMNVEV (reference sequence). This CDR3 has 14 amino acids. The V gene lost 6 bases and the J gene lost 2 bases, with 13 bases spanning the gap. The CDR3 sequence: CASSSSPFNTEAFF. CDR3 nucleotide sequence: TGTGCCAGCAGCTCCTCCCCCTTCAACACTGAAGCTTTCTTT.

The chain has TRBV5-1 and TRBJ1-2; the D is unclear. Trimming left V 4 bases short and J 6 bases short, with 22 bases between. The CDR3 totals 16 residues. Germline V gene lookup returns CDR1 SGHRS and CDR2 YFSETQ. CDR3: CASSHLINREGDGYTF. CDR3 DNA: TGCGCCAGCAGCCATTTAATCAACCGGGAAGGAGATGGCTACACCTTC.

As concerns this clone: An end of the junction differs from the germline gene, which may be a read error. V and J are TRBV28 and TRBJ1-6; possibly TRBD1 for D (6 bases). The germline gives CDR1 MDHEN, CDR2 SYDVKM. The CDR3 consists of 15 residues. The CDR3 nucleotides read TGTGCCAGCATAACAGGGTCCTCCAATAATTCACCCCTCCACTTT. This sequence encodes CASITGSSNNSPLHF.

The chain carries TRBV5-1 and TRBJ2-1; 7 positions match TRBD2. Germline values: CDR1 SGHRS, CDR2 YFSETQ. The length of the CDR3 is 15 residues. J gave up 8 bases and V 0 bases, and 8 bases lay outside the gene matches. The DNA for the CDR3 is TGCGCCAGCAGCTTGGGCGGGAGAGACCCACATGAGCAGTTCTTC. It codes for CASSLGGRDPHEQFF.

The J gene is TRBJ2-7, the V gene TRBV6-6, with 10 bases identical to TRBD1. The V gene end was trimmed by 3 bases and the J gene end by 3 bases; junction bases not matched to a gene: 5. Looked up from germline, CDR1 is MNHNY and CDR2 is SVGAGI (reference sequence). The length of the CDR3 is 15 residues. The DNA for the CDR3 is TGTGCCAGCAGTTATCCCGGGACAGGGGACTACGAGCAGTACTTC. Protein product: CASSYPGTGDYEQYF.

The V and J genes are TRBV7-2 and TRBJ1-2, with a tentative D call TRBD1 (6 bases). V was shortened by 1 base and J by 7 bases, with 13 bases between the two germline ends. CDR3 size: 14 residues. CDR1 is SGHTA, CDR2 FQGNSA, per germline. The chain's CDR3 is CASSLDRVGGGYTF. Here the CDR3 DNA reads TGTGCCAGCAGCTTAGACAGGGTCGGGGGTGGCTACACCTTC.

The CDR3 coding sequence is TGCAGTGCTGGGCGCACAGATACGCAGTATTTT. It encodes CSAGRTDTQYF. The chain links TRBV20-1 to TRBJ2-3; D is undetermined. This CDR3 is 11 amino acids long. Germline V lookup: CDR1 DFQATT, CDR2 SNEGSKA (reference sequence). V was trimmed by 5 bases and J by 1 base, leaving 4 bases between them.

The chain recombines TRBV6-6 with TRBJ1-5; D uncertain. The CDR3 has 15 residues. Germline lookup yields CDR1 MNHNY and CDR2 SVGAGI (reference sequence). V shed 4 bases and J shed 4 bases, with 14 bases lying between them. The DNA for the CDR3 is TGTGCCAGCAGTTCCCACACAGATTTTAATCAGCCCCAGCATTTT. Protein sequence: CASSSHTDFNQPQHF.

This clone was detected only once. V gene TRBV19 combines with J gene TRBJ1-1; D gene unclear. Germline-derived CDR1 and CDR2 are LNHDA and SQIVND (reference sequence). There are 14 residues in the CDR3. V lost 6 bases and J 1 base, leaving 12 bases between the germline ends. The CDR3 nucleotides are TGTGCCAGTAGCCTTCAGATGGCGAACACTGAAGCTTTCTTT. Its translation: CASSLQMANTEAFF.

V and J are TRBV5-1 and TRBJ2-7; unclear D gene. With 2 bases removed from V and 6 bases from J, the gap between germline ends came to 6 bases. Germline CDR1 reads SGHRS; CDR2 reads YFSETQ. The CDR3 has 11 amino acids. The CDR3 reads CASSFSSEQYF. In DNA, the CDR3 is TGCGCCAGCAGCTTTTCTAGCGAGCAGTACTTC.

The chain joins TRBV9 to TRBJ2-5, with 7 bases aligning to TRBD2. The V gene end was trimmed by 2 bases and the J gene end by 0 bases; junction bases not matched to a gene: 7. Germline values: CDR1 SGDLS, CDR2 YYNGEE. The CDR3 is 16 residues long. Here the CDR3 reads CASSVASGAYQETQYF. The CDR3 nucleotides read TGTGCCAGCAGCGTGGCTAGCGGAGCGTACCAAGAGACCCAGTACTTC. Full variable domain (remainder filled in from reference TRBV9 and TRBJ2-5): DSGVTQTPKHLITATGQRVTLRCSPRSGDLSVYWYQQSLDQGLQFLIQYYNGEERAKGNILERFSAQQFPDLHSELNLSSLELGDSALYFCASSVASGAYQETQYFGPGTRLLVL.

The genes are TRBV30 and TRBJ2-7; D call uncertain. The CDR3 is 13 residues long. Germline V gene sequence: CDR1 GTSNPN, CDR2 SVGIG (reference sequence). V was trimmed by 0 bases and J by 1 base, leaving 7 bases between them. The CDR3 DNA reads TGTGCCTGGAGTGTCTCGGCTTCCTACGAGCAGTACTTC. It encodes CAWSVSASYEQYF.

The V call is TRBV4-3, the J call TRBJ1-1; 10 bases fit TRBD1. Looked up from germline, CDR1 is LGHNA and CDR2 is YSLEER. This CDR3 contains 16 residues. The V segment lost 1 base and the J segment 5 bases; nucleotides outside the gene matches: 7. This chain's CDR3 is CASSQGDRGSRTEAFF. The CDR3, as DNA: TGCGCCAGCAGCCAAGGGGACAGGGGAAGTAGGACTGAAGCTTTCTTT.

Here the CDR3 reads CASSPPWEEGAQETQYF. The CDR3 DNA reads TGTGCCAGCAGCCCCCCGTGGGAGGAGGGGGCCCAAGAGACCCAGTACTTC. This chain uses TRBV11-2 with TRBJ2-5; TRBD1 is a possible D gene (7 bases). Germline values: CDR1 SGHAT, CDR2 FQNNGV. Trimming took 5 bases from V and 1 from J, leaving 20 bases between them. The CDR3 length is 17 residues.

The rearrangement uses TRBV19 and TRBJ1-1, with TRBD1 matching 8 bases. Germline trimming cut 4 bases from V and 5 bases from J; bases unmatched to any gene: 12. This CDR3 region has 16 residues. Germline V gene data show CDR1 as LNHDA and CDR2 as SQIVND (reference sequence). The chain's CDR3 is CASSTLGRGRRTEAFF. The CDR3 nucleotides are TGTGCCAGTAGTACTTTGGGCAGGGGGCGGCGGACTGAAGCTTTCTTT.

The V gene is TRBV13, the J gene TRBJ2-2, with a tentative D call TRBD1 (6 bases). The CDR3 runs 21 residues. Between the trimmed V and J ends, which lost 3 bases and 8 bases, there was a span of 34 bases. Per the germline V gene, CDR1 is PRHDT and CDR2 is FYEKMQ (reference sequence). In nucleotides, the CDR3 is TGTGCCAGCAGCTTCCCCCCCGGTTGGATGGTTGGACAGAGCCTAAGTGGGGAGCTGTTTTTT. Translating it yields CASSFPPGWMVGQSLSGELFF. Variable domain in full (rest from reference TRBV13 and TRBJ2-2): AAGVIQSPRHLIKEKRETATLKCYPIPRHDTVYWYQQGPGQDPQFLISFYEKMQSDKGSIPDRFSAQQFSDYHSELNMSSLELGDSALYFCASSFPPGWMVGQSLSGELFFGEGSRLTVL.

The chain carries TRBV9 and TRBJ1-6; D possibly corresponds to TRBD1 (5 bases). The CDR3 spans 14 residues. Germline V lookup: CDR1 SGDLS, CDR2 YYNGEE. Trimming took off 3 bases at V and 7 bases at J, with 11 bases between the two ends. The CDR3 region has the DNA TGTGCCAGCAGCGCGGGGACCCTGAATTCACCCCTCCACTTT. Translation: CASSAGTLNSPLHF.

The chain carries TRBV13 and TRBJ2-7; 12 bases fit TRBD2. The CDR3 extends over 17 amino acids. J lost 0 bases, V lost 1 base, and 4 bases had no gene match. Germline CDR1 is PRHDT and CDR2 is FYEKMQ (reference sequence). CDR3: CASSLAGLAGFSYEQYF. The DNA for the CDR3 is TGTGCCAGCAGCTTAGCCGGACTAGCGGGATTCTCCTACGAGCAGTACTTC.

This rearrangement joins TRBV27 to TRBJ1-2, with TRBD1 matching 10 bases. There are 14 residues in the CDR3. CDR1 is MNHEY and CDR2 is SMNVEV in the germline V gene (reference sequence). V shed 5 bases and J 4 bases; nucleotides not matched to a gene: 4. CDR3 sequence: CASSPRTGGYGYTF. The CDR3 region has the DNA TGTGCCAGCAGTCCGCGGACAGGGGGCTATGGCTACACCTTC.

The genes are TRBV5-1 and TRBJ2-7, with D unclear. There are 12 residues in the CDR3. Germline lookup yields CDR1 SGHRS and CDR2 YFSETQ. V was pared by 4 bases and J by 0 bases, with 5 bases between. CDR3 nucleotide sequence: TGCGCCAGCAGCCCGTCCTCCTACGAGCAGTACTTC. It translates to CASSPSSYEQYF.